The 32 T cell receptor beta chains below all came from one sample that was sequenced in a study of T cell responses to AZD1222 COVID-19 vaccine. The assay was immunoSEQ multiplex PCR, and TCRdb's table has in-frame clones only and misses some. This table holds tens of thousands of clones, about 90% found once. The input for sequencing was peripheral blood, taken 28 days after the second AZD1222 dose. Source of these receptors: an adult who received the AZD1222 COVID-19 vaccine.

V gene TRBV2 combines with J gene TRBJ2-3, with D possibly being TRBD2 (6 bases). V was cut by 7 bases and J by 5 bases, with 22 bases left in between. This CDR3 is 16 amino acids long. Looked up from germline, CDR1 is SNHLY and CDR2 is FYNNEI. In DNA, the CDR3 is TGTGCCAGCATTCGAGGGAGGCTAGCAGCTCGAGATACGCAGTATTTT. It yields the protein CASIRGRLAARDTQYF.

This clone was seen once. This sequence joins TRBV28 and TRBJ1-3; 9 bases line up with TRBD1. Looked up from germline, CDR1 is MDHEN and CDR2 is SYDVKM. The CDR3 sequence is 17 residues long. Losses at the gene ends were 6 bases for V and 1 base for J; bases not matched to a gene: 10. The DNA of the CDR3 is TGTGCCAGCAGGCCCCCGGGACAGGGAGTTTCTGGAAACACCATATATTTT. Protein product: CASRPPGQGVSGNTIYF.

CDR3 sequence (DNA): TGTGCCAGCAGCTCCGACAGGGGAATTAGCAATCAGCCCCAGCATTTT. Protein product: CASSSDRGISNQPQHF. The chain recombines TRBV7-9 with TRBJ1-5, with 8 bases aligning to TRBD1. Germline V gives CDR1 SEHNR, CDR2 FQNEAQ (reference sequence). The CDR3 sequence is 16 residues long. V gave up 4 bases and J gave up 0 bases; unmatched junction bases: 5.

V gene TRBV7-2 combines with J gene TRBJ1-5; 7 nucleotides match TRBD1. The germline CDR1 and CDR2 sequences are SGHTA and FQGNSA. This CDR3 has 16 amino acids. V was clipped by 6 bases and J by 1 base; unmatched bases: 9. The CDR3 protein is CASSLRGGVSNQPQHF. In nucleotides, the CDR3 is TGTGCCAGCAGTCTCCGAGGGGGCGTGAGCAATCAGCCCCAGCATTTT.

This chain joins TRBV2 and TRBJ1-5; the D is unclear. Looked up from germline, CDR1 is SNHLY and CDR2 is FYNNEI. V was clipped by 3 bases and J by 5 bases, with 11 bases between them. The CDR3 has 14 amino acids. The CDR3, as DNA: TGTGCCAGCAGTGAGAGGACTGAGGATCAGCCCCAGCATTTT. The encoded protein is CASSERTEDQPQHF.

J is TRBJ1-4 and V is TRBV24-1; TRBD1 aligns across 7 bases. There are 12 residues in the CDR3. Germline CDR1 and CDR2: KGHDR and SFDVKD. Germline trimming cut 2 bases from V and 12 bases from J; bases unmatched to any gene: 2. The chain's CDR3 is CATSDSTGELFF. In DNA, the CDR3 is TGTGCCACCAGTGATTCCACAGGGGAACTGTTTTTT.

The chain links TRBV30 to TRBJ2-3; tentative D call: TRBD1 (6 bases). The CDR3 has 14 residues. Germline CDR1 reads GTSNPN; CDR2 reads SVGIG (reference sequence). Trimming shortened V by 2 bases and J by 4 bases, and 13 bases separated the two germline ends. CDR3 in amino acids: CAWSIQTGSDTQYF. Written as DNA, the CDR3 is TGTGCCTGGAGTATTCAAACAGGGTCAGATACGCAGTATTTT.

The chain employs TRBV7-8 and TRBJ1-4, with a tentative D call TRBD1 (5 bases). The V gene lost 3 bases and the J gene lost 1 base, with 9 bases spanning the gap. The CDR3 loop spans 15 amino acids. Germline V gives CDR1 SGHVS, CDR2 FQNEAQ. This CDR3 reads CASSFFGGTNEKLFF. CDR3 nucleotides: TGTGCCAGCAGCTTCTTCGGGGGAACTAATGAAAAACTGTTTTTT.

This chain links TRBV7-9 with TRBJ1-2; D possibly corresponds to TRBD1 (6 bases). This CDR3 comprises 15 residues. Trimming pared 5 bases from V and 8 bases from J, leaving 21 bases between. Looked up from germline, CDR1 is SEHNR and CDR2 is FQNEAQ (reference sequence). The CDR3 loop is CASSLGTSVGDGYTF. CDR3 in DNA: TGTGCCAGCAGCCTCGGGACATCGGTAGGGGACGGCTACACCTTC.

This chain links TRBV24-1 with TRBJ2-3; 7 bases are shared with TRBD1. Germline V gene lookup returns CDR1 KGHDR and CDR2 SFDVKD. The CDR3 is 18 residues long. Trimming took 0 bases from V and 0 from J; bases not matched to a gene: 8. CDR3 loop: CATSDLGRDRASTDTQYF. The CDR3 nucleotides are TGTGCCACCAGTGATTTGGGCCGGGACAGAGCTAGCACAGATACGCAGTATTTT.

V gene TRBV5-1 combines with J gene TRBJ1-2; the D is unclear. The CDR3 is made up of 14 amino acids. Germline CDR1 and CDR2: SGHRS and YFSETQ. Trimming removed 0 bases from V and 3 bases from J, with 9 bases in between. The CDR3 loop is CASSLAGNYYGYTF. The CDR3 DNA reads TGCGCCAGCAGCTTGGCCGGGAACTACTATGGCTACACCTTC.

The rearrangement links TRBV5-1 to TRBJ2-5, with 7 bases lining up with TRBD1. V was pared by 4 bases and J by 2 bases, with 2 bases of the junction left unmatched. The CDR3 extends over 13 amino acids. Germline values: CDR1 SGHRS, CDR2 YFSETQ. CDR3 amino acids: CASSLGQQETQYF. The CDR3 region has the DNA TGCGCCAGCAGCCTGGGACAGCAAGAGACCCAGTACTTC.

The chain uses TRBV27 and TRBJ1-2, with D tentatively TRBD1 (6 bases). CDR3 size: 14 residues. CDR1 MNHEY and CDR2 SMNVEV come from the germline V gene (reference sequence). V was shortened by 5 bases and J by 6 bases, with 16 bases between the two germline ends. This CDR3 reads CASSPEVGGHGYTF. CDR3 sequence (DNA): TGTGCCAGCAGTCCGGAAGTAGGGGGTCATGGCTACACCTTC.

This clone showed up just a few times. CDR3 loop: CASSEQGARKANVLTF. The CDR3 DNA follows: TGTGCCAGCAGTGAGCAGGGGGCACGTAAGGCCAACGTCCTGACTTTC. V usage is TRBV6-1 and J usage is TRBJ2-6; 8 bases align to TRBD1. Germline CDR1 reads MNHNS; CDR2 reads SASEGT. The junction had 7 bases not matched to a gene; V was cut back by 3 bases and J by 6 bases. The CDR3 loop spans 16 amino acids.

V gene TRBV27 combines with J gene TRBJ2-7; 9 bases agree with TRBD2. Germline CDR1 reads MNHEY; CDR2 reads SMNVEV (reference sequence). The CDR3 covers 15 residues. Losses at the gene ends were 5 bases for V and 3 bases for J; bases not matched to a gene: 8. CDR3 coding DNA: TGTGCCAGCAGTCGGGCCGGGACTAGCAGCTACGAGCAGTACTTC. It encodes CASSRAGTSSYEQYF.

The rearrangement joins TRBV2 to TRBJ2-3, with 8 bases lining up with TRBD1. The J segment lost 4 bases and the V segment lost 5 bases, leaving 5 bases of the junction unmatched. The CDR3 sequence is 14 residues long. Germline V gene sequence: CDR1 SNHLY, CDR2 FYNNEI. CDR3 sequence: CASSPDRAPDTQYF. In DNA, the CDR3 is TGTGCCAGCAGTCCGGACAGGGCTCCAGATACGCAGTATTTT.

The chain recombines TRBV3-1 (or the pseudogene TRBV3-2) with TRBJ2-7; 11 bases are shared with TRBD1. Germline CDR1 reads LGHDT; CDR2 reads YNNKEL (reference sequence). CDR3 length: 15 amino acids. With 3 bases clipped from V and 4 bases from J, the junction kept 5 bases outside the gene matches. This CDR3 is CASSQPGQGVYEQYF. The CDR3, as DNA: TGTGCCAGCAGCCAGCCGGGACAGGGGGTTTACGAGCAGTACTTC.

The chain couples TRBV2 to TRBJ1-5; D unresolved. The CDR3 loop spans 13 amino acids. The V end was cut by 7 bases, the J end by 0 bases, with 7 bases between. CDR1 is SNHLY, CDR2 FYNNEI, per germline. The CDR3 region has the DNA TGTGCCAGCAAGGTGAATAGCAATCAGCCCCAGCATTTT. Its protein is CASKVNSNQPQHF.

This sequence joins TRBV6-5 and TRBJ1-3; D not resolved. The CDR3 loop spans 14 amino acids. CDR1 is MNHEY, CDR2 SVGAGI, per germline. Deletions cut 6 bases from V and 6 bases from J, with 15 bases between. The CDR3 here is CASRNSEYVNTIYF. The DNA for the CDR3 is TGTGCCAGCAGGAATAGCGAATACGTAAACACCATATATTTT.

The rearrangement links TRBV5-1 to TRBJ2-6, with D perhaps matching TRBD1 or TRBD2 (5 bases each). This CDR3 region has 18 residues. Germline V gene sequence: CDR1 SGHRS, CDR2 YFSETQ. V was trimmed by 4 bases and J by 1 base, leaving 18 bases between them. Written as DNA, the CDR3 is TGCGCCAGCAGCACCGAACCGGGACGGTATTCTGGGGCCAACGTCCTGACTTTC. Translated, it gives CASSTEPGRYSGANVLTF. Looking up the rest from reference TRBV5-1 and TRBJ2-6 gives the full variable domain: KAGVTQTPRYLIKTRGQQVTLSCSPISGHRSVSWYQQTPGQGLQFLFEYFSETQRNKGNFPGRFSGRQFSNSRSEMNVSTLELGDSALYLCASSTEPGRYSGANVLTFGAGSRLTVL.

The rearrangement joins TRBV27 to TRBJ2-1; D remains ambiguous. Looked up from germline, CDR1 is MNHEY and CDR2 is SMNVEV (reference sequence). Trimming removed 2 bases from V and 5 bases from J, with 4 bases in between. The CDR3 is made up of 12 amino acids. CDR3 sequence: CASSLRDNEQFF. Written as DNA, the CDR3 is TGTGCCAGCAGTTTACGAGACAATGAGCAGTTCTTC.

V usage is TRBV6-5 and J usage is TRBJ2-1; perhaps TRBD2 as D (6 bases). Looked up from germline, CDR1 is MNHEY and CDR2 is SVGAGI. There are 15 residues in the CDR3. V gave up 6 bases and J gave up 6 bases, with 18 bases separating them. CDR3 DNA sequence: TGTGCCAGCAGCGATAGCGGACTATCGTCCAATGAGCAGTTCTTC. Translation gives CASSDSGLSSNEQFF.

The chain combines TRBV5-1 with TRBJ1-2; TRBD1 matches 11 bases. The ends lost 3 bases at V and 1 base at J; junction bases unmatched: 11. The CDR3 has 18 amino acids. From germline, CDR1 is SGHRS and CDR2 YFSETQ. The CDR3 DNA reads as TGCGCCAGCAGCTCAAACCCCGGGACAGGGGGGAGTAACTATGGCTACACCTTC. This codes for CASSSNPGTGGSNYGYTF.

The V and J genes are TRBV5-4 and TRBJ2-1; 11 positions agree with TRBD2. J was trimmed by 7 bases and V by 0 bases; bases with no gene match: 3. The CDR3 runs to 15 residues. Germline-derived CDR1 and CDR2 are SGHNT and YYREEE (reference sequence). The CDR3 loop is CASSLGSGGANEQFF. CDR3 DNA sequence: TGTGCCAGCAGCTTGGGTAGCGGGGGGGCGAATGAGCAGTTCTTC.

This clone was seen more than once but under ten times. The chain combines TRBV27 with TRBJ1-5; unclear D gene. With 6 bases removed from V and 0 bases from J, the gap between germline ends came to 9 bases. The CDR3 is made up of 14 amino acids. Germline-derived CDR1 and CDR2 are MNHEY and SMNVEV (reference sequence). Here the CDR3 DNA reads TGTGCCAGCAGGAAGGCAGATAGCAATCAGCCCCAGCATTTT. Protein product: CASRKADSNQPQHF.

This clone showed up just a few times. This chain links TRBV7-8 with TRBJ1-1, with 7 bases aligning to TRBD1. The CDR3 is 16 residues long. Germline CDR1 is SGHVS and CDR2 is FQNEAQ. The V gene end was trimmed by 2 bases and the J gene end by 0 bases; junction bases not matched to a gene: 6. The CDR3 sequence is CASSLQAGQVNTEAFF. The CDR3, as DNA: TGTGCCAGCAGCTTACAGGCCGGACAGGTGAACACTGAAGCTTTCTTT.

This chain uses TRBV9 with TRBJ2-5, with D possibly called TRBD1 or TRBD2 (6 bases each). The germline CDR1 and CDR2 sequences are SGDLS and YYNGEE. This CDR3 is built from 16 residues. V lost 0 bases and J lost 5, with 17 bases in between. CDR3 DNA: TGTGCCAGCAGCGTAGGTGACAGGAGGGATGGGGAGACCCAGTACTTC. Amino acids: CASSVGDRRDGETQYF.

V gene TRBV29-1 combines with J gene TRBJ1-6; D not resolved. Germline CDR1 and CDR2: SQVTM and ANQGSEA. The CDR3 loop spans 16 amino acids. The V end lost 6 bases, the J end lost 6 bases, and 21 bases lay between the germline ends. This CDR3 is CSVPVGRVWGNSPLHF. The CDR3 coding sequence is TGCAGCGTACCAGTCGGGAGGGTTTGGGGTAATTCACCCCTCCACTTT. Together with reference TRBV29-1 and TRBJ1-6, the CDR3 gives the full variable domain: SAVISQKPSRDICQRGTSLTIQCQVDSQVTMMFWYRQQPGQSLTLIATANQGSEATYESGFVIDKFPISRPNLTFSTLTVSNMSPEDSSIYLCSVPVGRVWGNSPLHFGNGTRLTVT.

The rearrangement uses TRBV27 and TRBJ1-5; TRBD1 is a possible D gene (6 bases). The V gene lost 4 bases and the J gene lost 2 bases, with 12 bases spanning the gap. Germline loops: CDR1 MNHEY, CDR2 SMNVEV (reference sequence). CDR3 length equals 15 residues. CDR3 sequence reads: CASSYTGSRNQPQHF. The CDR3 DNA is TGTGCCAGCAGTTATACAGGGAGTCGCAATCAGCCCCAGCATTTT.

V is TRBV7-3 and J is TRBJ2-3, with D perhaps matching TRBD2 (5 bases). The germline V gene encodes CDR1 SGHTA and CDR2 FQGTGA. The V end lost 8 bases, the J end lost 5 bases, and 8 bases lay between the germline ends. This CDR3 comprises 11 residues. CDR3: CASGERDTQYF. The CDR3 DNA reads TGTGCCAGCGGGGAGCGAGATACGCAGTATTTT.

The chain carries TRBV7-2 and TRBJ2-3, with D possibly being TRBD1 (6 bases). The CDR3 length is 14 residues. Germline V gene data show CDR1 as SGHTA and CDR2 as FQGNSA. V was clipped by 4 bases and J by 4 bases, with 12 bases between them. The CDR3 sequence is CASSSGRGSDTQYF. For the CDR3, the DNA is TGTGCCAGCAGCTCGGGCAGGGGCTCAGATACGCAGTATTTT. Full variable domain (remainder filled in from reference TRBV7-2 and TRBJ2-3): GAGVSQSPSNKVTEKGKDVELRCDPISGHTALYWYRQSLGQGLEFLIYFQGNSAPDKSGLPSDRFSAERTGGSVSTLTIQRTQQEDSAVYLCASSSGRGSDTQYFGPGTRLTVL.

The chain links TRBV11-2 to TRBJ2-7; TRBD1 agrees at 10 bases. Germline V CDR1 and CDR2: SGHAT, FQNNGV. This CDR3 spans 15 amino acids. V shed 5 bases and J 3 bases; nucleotides not matched to a gene: 7. In DNA form, the CDR3 reads TGTGCCAGCAGCGACGGACAGGGGGGGATCTACGAGCAGTACTTC. The encoded protein is CASSDGQGGIYEQYF.